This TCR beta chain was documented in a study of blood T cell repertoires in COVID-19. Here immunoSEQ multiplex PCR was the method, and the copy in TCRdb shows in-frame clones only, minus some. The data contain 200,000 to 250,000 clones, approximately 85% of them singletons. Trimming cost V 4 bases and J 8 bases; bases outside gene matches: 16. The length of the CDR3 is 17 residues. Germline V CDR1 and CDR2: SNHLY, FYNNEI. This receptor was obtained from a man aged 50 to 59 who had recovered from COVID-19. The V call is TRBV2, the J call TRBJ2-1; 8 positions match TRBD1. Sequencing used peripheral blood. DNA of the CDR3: TGTGCCAGCAGTGTCGGACACGGGACAGGTCGTATGGATGAGCAGTTCTTC. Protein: CASSVGHGTGRMDEQFF.